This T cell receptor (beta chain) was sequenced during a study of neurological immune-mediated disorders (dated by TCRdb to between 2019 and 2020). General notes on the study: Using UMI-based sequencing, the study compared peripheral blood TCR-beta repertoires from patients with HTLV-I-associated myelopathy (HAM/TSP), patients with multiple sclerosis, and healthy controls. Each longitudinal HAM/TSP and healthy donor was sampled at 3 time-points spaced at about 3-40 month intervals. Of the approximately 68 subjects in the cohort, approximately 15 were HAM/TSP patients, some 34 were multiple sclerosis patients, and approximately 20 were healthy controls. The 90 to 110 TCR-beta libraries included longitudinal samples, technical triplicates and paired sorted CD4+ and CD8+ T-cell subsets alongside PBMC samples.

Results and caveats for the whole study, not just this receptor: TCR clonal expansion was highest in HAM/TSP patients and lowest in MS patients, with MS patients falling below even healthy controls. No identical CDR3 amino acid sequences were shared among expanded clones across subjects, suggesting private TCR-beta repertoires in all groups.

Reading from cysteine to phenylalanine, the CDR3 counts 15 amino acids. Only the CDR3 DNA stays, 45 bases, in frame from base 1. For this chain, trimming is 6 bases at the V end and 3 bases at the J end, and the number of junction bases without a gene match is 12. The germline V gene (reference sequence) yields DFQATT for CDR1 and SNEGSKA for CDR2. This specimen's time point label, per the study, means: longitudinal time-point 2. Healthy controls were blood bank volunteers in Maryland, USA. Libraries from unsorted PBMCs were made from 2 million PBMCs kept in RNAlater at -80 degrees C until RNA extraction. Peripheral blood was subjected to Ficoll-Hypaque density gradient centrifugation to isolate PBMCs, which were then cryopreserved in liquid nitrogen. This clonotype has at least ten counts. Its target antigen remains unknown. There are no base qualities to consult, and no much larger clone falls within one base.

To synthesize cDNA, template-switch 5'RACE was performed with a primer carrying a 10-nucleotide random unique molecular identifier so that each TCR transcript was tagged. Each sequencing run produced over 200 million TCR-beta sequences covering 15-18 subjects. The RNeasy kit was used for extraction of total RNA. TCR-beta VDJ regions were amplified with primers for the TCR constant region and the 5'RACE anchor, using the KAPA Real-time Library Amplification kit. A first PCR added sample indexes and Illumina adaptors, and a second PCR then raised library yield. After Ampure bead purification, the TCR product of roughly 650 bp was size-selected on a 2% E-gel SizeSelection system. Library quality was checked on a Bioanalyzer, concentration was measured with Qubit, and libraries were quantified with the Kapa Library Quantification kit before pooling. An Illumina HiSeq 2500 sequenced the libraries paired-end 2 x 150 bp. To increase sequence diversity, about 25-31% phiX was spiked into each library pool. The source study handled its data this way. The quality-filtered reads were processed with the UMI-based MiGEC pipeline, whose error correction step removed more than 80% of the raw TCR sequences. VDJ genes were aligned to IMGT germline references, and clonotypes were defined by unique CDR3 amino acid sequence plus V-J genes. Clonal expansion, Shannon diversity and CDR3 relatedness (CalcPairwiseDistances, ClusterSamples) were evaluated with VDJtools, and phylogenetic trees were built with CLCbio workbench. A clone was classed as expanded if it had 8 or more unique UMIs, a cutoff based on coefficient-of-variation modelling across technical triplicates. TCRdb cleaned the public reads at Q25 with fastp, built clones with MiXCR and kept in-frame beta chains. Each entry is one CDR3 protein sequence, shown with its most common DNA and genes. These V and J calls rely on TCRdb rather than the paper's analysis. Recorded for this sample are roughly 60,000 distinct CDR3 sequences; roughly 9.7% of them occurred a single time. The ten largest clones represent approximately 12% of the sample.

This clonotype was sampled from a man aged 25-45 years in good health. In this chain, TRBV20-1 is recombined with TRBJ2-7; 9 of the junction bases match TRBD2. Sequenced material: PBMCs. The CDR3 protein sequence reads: CSAPPWASGDYEQYF. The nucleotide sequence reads TGCAGTGCCCCCCCCTGGGCTAGCGGGGACTACGAGCAGTACTTC.